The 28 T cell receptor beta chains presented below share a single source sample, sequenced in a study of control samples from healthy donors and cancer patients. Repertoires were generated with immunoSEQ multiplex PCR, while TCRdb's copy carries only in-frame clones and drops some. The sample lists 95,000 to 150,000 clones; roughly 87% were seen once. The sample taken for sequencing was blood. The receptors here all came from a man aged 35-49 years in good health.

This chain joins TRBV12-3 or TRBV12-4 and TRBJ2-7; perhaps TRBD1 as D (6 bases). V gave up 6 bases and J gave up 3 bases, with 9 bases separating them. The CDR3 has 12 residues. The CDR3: CASRKDSYEQYF. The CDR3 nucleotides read TGTGCCAGCAGGAAGGACAGCTACGAGCAGTACTTC.

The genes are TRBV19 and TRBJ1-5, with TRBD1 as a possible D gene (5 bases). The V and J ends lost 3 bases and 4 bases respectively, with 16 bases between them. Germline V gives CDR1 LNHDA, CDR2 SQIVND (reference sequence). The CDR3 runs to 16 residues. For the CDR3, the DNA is TGTGCCAGTAGTATCTTGAACCAGGGAGCAAATCAGCCCCAGCATTTT. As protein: CASSILNQGANQPQHF.

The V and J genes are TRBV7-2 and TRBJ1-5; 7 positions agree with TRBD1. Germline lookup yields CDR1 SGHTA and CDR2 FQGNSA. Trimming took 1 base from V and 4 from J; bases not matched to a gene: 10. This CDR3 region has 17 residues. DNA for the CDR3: TGTGCCAGCAGCTTAGTCCCGGCAGGGGGTGGGAATCAGCCCCAGCATTTT. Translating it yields CASSLVPAGGGNQPQHF.

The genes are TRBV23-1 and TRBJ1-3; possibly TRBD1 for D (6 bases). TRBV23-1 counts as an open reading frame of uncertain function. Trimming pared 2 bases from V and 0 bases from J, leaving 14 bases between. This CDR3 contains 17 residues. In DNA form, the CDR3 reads TGCGCCAGCAGTCAACGGGCTAGGGGGGGCTCTGGAAACACCATATATTTT. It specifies CASSQRARGGSGNTIYF.

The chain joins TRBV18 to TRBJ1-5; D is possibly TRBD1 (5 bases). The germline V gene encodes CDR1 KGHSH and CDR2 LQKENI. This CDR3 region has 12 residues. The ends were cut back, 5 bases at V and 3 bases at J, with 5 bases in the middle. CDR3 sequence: CASSGTNQPQHF. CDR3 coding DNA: TGTGCCAGCTCAGGGACCAATCAGCCCCAGCATTTT.

CDR3 sequence reads: CASSDGAYNEQFF. Here the CDR3 DNA reads TGCGCCAGCAGTGATGGGGCTTACAATGAGCAGTTCTTC. The J gene is TRBJ2-1, the V gene TRBV10-1; TRBD1 might be the D (5 bases). Germline V gives CDR1 WNHNN, CDR2 SYGVQD (reference sequence). This CDR3 comprises 13 residues. V was trimmed by 3 bases and J by 4 bases, leaving 7 bases between them.

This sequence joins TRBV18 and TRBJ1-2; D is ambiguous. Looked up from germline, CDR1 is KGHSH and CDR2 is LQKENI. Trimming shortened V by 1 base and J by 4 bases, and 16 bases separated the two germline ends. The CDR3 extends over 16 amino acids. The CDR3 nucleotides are TGTGCCAGCTCACCACAGGGTGCAGGAAATCGCTATGGCTACACCTTC. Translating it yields CASSPQGAGNRYGYTF.

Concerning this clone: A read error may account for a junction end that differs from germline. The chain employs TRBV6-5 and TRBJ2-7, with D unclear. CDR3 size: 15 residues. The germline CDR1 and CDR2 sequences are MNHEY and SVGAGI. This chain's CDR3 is CVSSKQYSSSYEQYF. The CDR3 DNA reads TGTGTCAGCAGTAAACAGTACTCTAGCTCCTACGAGCAGTACTTC.

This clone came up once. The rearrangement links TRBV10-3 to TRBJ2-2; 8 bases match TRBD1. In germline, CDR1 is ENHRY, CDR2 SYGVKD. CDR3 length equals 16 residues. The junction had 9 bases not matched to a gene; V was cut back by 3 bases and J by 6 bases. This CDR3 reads CAISDPSQGGSGELFF. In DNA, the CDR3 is TGTGCCATCAGTGACCCGTCACAGGGGGGATCCGGGGAGCTGTTTTTT.

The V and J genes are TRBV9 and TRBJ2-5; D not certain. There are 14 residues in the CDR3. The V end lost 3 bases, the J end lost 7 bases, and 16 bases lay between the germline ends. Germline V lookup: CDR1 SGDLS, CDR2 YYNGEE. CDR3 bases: TGTGCCAGCAGCGCCGACGTCGGGCGCCCGACCCAGTACTTC. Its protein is CASSADVGRPTQYF.

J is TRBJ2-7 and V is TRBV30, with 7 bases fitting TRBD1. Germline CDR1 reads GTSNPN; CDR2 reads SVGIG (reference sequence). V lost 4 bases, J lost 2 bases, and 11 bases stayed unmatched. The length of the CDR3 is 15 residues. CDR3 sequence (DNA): TGTGCCTGGATCGGAAGGGGGCAGGGAACCTACGAGCAGTACTTC. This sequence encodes CAWIGRGQGTYEQYF.

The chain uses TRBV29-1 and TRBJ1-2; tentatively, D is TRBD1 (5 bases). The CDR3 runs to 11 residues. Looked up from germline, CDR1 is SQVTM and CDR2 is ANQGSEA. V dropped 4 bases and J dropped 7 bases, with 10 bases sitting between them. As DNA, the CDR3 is TGCAGCGTTGTTGAAGGGACTGGCTACACCTTC. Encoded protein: CSVVEGTGYTF. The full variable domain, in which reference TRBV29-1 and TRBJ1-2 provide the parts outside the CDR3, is SAVISQKPSRDICQRGTSLTIQCQVDSQVTMMFWYRQQPGQSLTLIATANQGSEATYESGFVIDKFPISRPNLTFSTLTVSNMSPEDSSIYLCSVVEGTGYTFGSGTRLTVV.

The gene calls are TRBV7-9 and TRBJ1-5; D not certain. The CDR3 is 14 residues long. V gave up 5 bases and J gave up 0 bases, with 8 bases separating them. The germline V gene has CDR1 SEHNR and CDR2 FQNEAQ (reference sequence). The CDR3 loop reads CASSDAYSNQPQHF. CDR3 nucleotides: TGTGCCAGCAGCGATGCCTATAGCAATCAGCCCCAGCATTTT.

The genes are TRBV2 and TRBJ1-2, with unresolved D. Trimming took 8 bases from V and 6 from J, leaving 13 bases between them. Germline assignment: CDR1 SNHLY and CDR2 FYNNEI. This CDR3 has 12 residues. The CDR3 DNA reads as TGTGCCAGCGGGAAGACAACCCATGGCTACACCTTC. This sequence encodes CASGKTTHGYTF. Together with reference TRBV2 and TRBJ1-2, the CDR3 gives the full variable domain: EPEVTQTPSHQVTQMGQEVILRCVPISNHLYFYWYRQILGQKVEFLVSFYNNEISEKSEIFDDQFSVERPDGSNFTLKIRSTKLEDSAMYFCASGKTTHGYTFGSGTRLTVV.

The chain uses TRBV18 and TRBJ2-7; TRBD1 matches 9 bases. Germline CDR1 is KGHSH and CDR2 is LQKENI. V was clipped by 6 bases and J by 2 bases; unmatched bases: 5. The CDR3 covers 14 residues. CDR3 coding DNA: TGTGCCAGCTCTACAGGGGGCAAAACCTACGAGCAGTACTTC. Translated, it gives CASSTGGKTYEQYF.

The DNA for the CDR3 is TGTGCCAGCAGCTTCGGGGAGACTGTCCAGGCTTGGACCCAGTACTTC. Residues: CASSFGETVQAWTQYF. The V call is TRBV7-9, the J call TRBJ2-5, with D possibly matching TRBD2 (5 bases). The CDR3 has 16 amino acids. CDR1 is SEHNR, CDR2 FQNEAQ, per germline (reference sequence). The V end was cut by 3 bases, the J end by 7 bases, with 21 bases between.

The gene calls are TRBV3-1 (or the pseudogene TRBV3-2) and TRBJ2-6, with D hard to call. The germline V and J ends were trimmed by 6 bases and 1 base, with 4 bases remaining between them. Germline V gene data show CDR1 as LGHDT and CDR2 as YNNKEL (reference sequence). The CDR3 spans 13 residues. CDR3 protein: CASRSSGANVLTF. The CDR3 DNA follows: TGTGCCAGCAGGTCATCTGGGGCCAACGTCCTGACTTTC.

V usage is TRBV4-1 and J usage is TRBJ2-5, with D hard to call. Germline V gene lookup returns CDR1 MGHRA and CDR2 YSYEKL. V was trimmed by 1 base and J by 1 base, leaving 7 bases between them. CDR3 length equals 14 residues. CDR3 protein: CASSQGSSQETQYF. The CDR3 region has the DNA TGCGCCAGCAGCCAAGGTTCTTCCCAAGAGACCCAGTACTTC.

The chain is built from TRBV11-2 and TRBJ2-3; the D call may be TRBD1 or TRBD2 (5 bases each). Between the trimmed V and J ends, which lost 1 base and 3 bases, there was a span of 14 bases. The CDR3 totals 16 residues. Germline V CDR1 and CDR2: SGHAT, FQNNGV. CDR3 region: CASSLAVGVRTDTQYF. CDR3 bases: TGTGCCAGCAGCTTAGCCGTGGGGGTCCGAACAGATACGCAGTATTTT.

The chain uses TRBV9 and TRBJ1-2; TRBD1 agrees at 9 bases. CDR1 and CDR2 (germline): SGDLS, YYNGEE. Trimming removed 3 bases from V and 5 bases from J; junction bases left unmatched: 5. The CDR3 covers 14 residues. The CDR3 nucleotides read TGTGCCAGCAGCGGAGGGACAGGGTATTATGGCTACACCTTC. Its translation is CASSGGTGYYGYTF. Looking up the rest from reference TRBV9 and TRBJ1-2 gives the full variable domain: DSGVTQTPKHLITATGQRVTLRCSPRSGDLSVYWYQQSLDQGLQFLIQYYNGEERAKGNILERFSAQQFPDLHSELNLSSLELGDSALYFCASSGGTGYYGYTFGSGTRLTVV.

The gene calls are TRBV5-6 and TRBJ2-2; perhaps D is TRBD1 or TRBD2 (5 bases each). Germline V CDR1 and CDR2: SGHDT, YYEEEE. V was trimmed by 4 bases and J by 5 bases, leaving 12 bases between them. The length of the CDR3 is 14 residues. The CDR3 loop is CASSRGLGTGELFF. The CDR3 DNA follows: TGTGCCAGCAGCCGGGGCCTTGGGACCGGGGAGCTGTTTTTT.

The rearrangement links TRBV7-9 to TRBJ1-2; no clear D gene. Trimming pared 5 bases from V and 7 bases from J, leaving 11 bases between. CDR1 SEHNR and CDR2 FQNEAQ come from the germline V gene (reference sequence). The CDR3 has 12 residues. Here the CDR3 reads CASSAWLAGYTF. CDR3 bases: TGTGCCAGCAGCGCCTGGCTAGCTGGCTACACCTTC.

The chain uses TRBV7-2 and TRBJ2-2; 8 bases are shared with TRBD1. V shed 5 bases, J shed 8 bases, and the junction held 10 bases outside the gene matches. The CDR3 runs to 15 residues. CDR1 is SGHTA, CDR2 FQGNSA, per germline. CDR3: CASSPRTGLIGELFF. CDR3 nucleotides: TGTGCCAGCAGCCCCAGGACAGGGCTCATAGGGGAGCTGTTTTTT.

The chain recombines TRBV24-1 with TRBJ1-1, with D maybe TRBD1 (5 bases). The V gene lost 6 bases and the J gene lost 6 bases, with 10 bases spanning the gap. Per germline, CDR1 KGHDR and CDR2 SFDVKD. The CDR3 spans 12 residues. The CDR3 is CATSSGGAEAFF. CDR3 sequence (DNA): TGTGCCACCAGTAGCGGGGGGGCTGAAGCTTTCTTT.

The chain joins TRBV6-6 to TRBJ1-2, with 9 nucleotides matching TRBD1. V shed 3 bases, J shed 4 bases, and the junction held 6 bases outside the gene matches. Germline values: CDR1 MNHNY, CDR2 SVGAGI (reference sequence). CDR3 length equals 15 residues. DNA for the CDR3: TGTGCCAGCAGTTATCCGGGACAGGGTCTCTATGGCTACACCTTC. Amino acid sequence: CASSYPGQGLYGYTF.

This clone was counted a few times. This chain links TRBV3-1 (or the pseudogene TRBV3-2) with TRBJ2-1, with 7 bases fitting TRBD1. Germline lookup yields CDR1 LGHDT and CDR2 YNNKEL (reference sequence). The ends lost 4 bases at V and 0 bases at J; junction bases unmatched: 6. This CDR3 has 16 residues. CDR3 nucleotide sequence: TGTGCCAGCAGCCCCCTAGGGGGCTCCTCCTACAATGAGCAGTTCTTC. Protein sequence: CASSPLGGSSYNEQFF.

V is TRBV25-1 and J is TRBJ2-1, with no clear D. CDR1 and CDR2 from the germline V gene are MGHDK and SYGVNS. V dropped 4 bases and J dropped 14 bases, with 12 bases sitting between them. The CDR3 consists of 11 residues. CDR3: CASSGPSQEFF. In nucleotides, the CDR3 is TGTGCCAGCAGTGGCCCTAGTCAGGAGTTCTTC.

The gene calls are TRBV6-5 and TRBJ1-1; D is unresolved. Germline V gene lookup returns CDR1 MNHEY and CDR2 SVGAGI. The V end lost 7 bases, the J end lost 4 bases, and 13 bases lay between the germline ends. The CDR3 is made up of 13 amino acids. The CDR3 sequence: CASTNTGGTEAFF. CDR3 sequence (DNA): TGTGCCAGCACCAATACGGGAGGCACTGAAGCTTTCTTT.